The clone carrying this TCR beta chain was seen a few times. This sample was included in a study of blood T cell repertoires in COVID-19. The wider study: The United States, Italy and Spain supplied acute and convalescent COVID-19 samples. Sources were T cells, B-cell-depleted T cells, or PBMCs; the material itself was cDNA or gDNA.

Methods used by the authors: For nucleated cells, counts were estimated from reference gene primer amplification. Method: immunoSEQ multiplex PCR; TCRdb's copy keeps in-frame clones and lacks some. V and J calls and clone size come straight from that table; D and trimming were deduced from the DNA. The sample shows approximately 100,000 clones, 81% of them seen only once. Trimming removed 3 bases at V and 0 bases at J, with 9 bases between. CDR1 is SGHRS, CDR2 YFSETQ, per germline. CDR3 length: 14 amino acids. The chain carries TRBV5-1 and TRBJ1-2; the D gene is possibly TRBD1 (5 bases). Material: peripheral blood. The sequence derives from a man aged 55 to 70 with acute or convalescent COVID-19. The chain's CDR3 is CASSSPGANYGYTF. Written as DNA, the CDR3 is TGCGCCAGCAGCTCGCCGGGGGCTAACTATGGCTACACCTTC. Combining the CDR3 with reference TRBV5-1 and TRBJ1-2 gives the whole variable domain KAGVTQTPRYLIKTRGQQVTLSCSPISGHRSVSWYQQTPGQGLQFLFEYFSETQRNKGNFPGRFSGRQFSNSRSEMNVSTLELGDSALYLCASSSPGANYGYTFGSGTRLTVV.